The source of this T cell receptor (beta chain) is a study of T cell clonality in common variable immunodeficiency. Findings and limits, study-wide: Reportedly, TCR beta sequences from common variable immunodeficiency showed fewer deletions and N-nucleotide insertions.

This clone was detected a few times. Its antigen remains unknown. The read stops 3 residues short of the end of the CDR3; the missing end is completed from the germline J gene. The CDR3 loop spans 15 amino acids. Looked up from germline, CDR1 is SEHNR and CDR2 is FQNEAQ (reference sequence). Clones were read by immunoSEQ multiplex PCR, and TCRdb kept only the in-frame ones, dropping some. There are roughly 58,000 clones in the sample, none observed a single time. This receptor was obtained from a person aged 18 to 75 in good health. The chain employs TRBV7-9 and TRBJ1-2; TRBD1 might be the D (5 bases). Source material: peripheral blood mononuclear cells. Partial CDR3 DNA: TGTGCCAGCAGCTTAGTTTCAGGGTTGGGCGATGAC. Translation: CASSLVSGLGDD. The full CDR3 is CASSLVSGLGDDYTF.